This T cell receptor (beta chain) was captured by sequencing in a study of T cells after yellow fever vaccination. Turning to the study itself: Some fractions had low cell numbers, and these were prepared with SMART-Seq v4 Ultra Low Input.

Findings of the study overall: Post-booster repertoires contained most primary-vaccination clones again (about 95% CD4, about 88% CD8).

The J segment lost 5 bases and the V segment lost 5 bases, leaving 3 bases of the junction unmatched. The CDR3 sequence is 14 residues long. CDR1 and CDR2 from the germline V gene are MNHEY and SVGEGT. The study made its TCR cDNA through 5'RACE template switching. That step introduced a universal primer site along with UMIs. TCRdb recomputed calls from the 5' RACE reads with MiXCR, one row per CDR3 protein. Among 610,000 or so distinct CDR3 sequences listed, approximately 13% were seen once. This clonotype was counted between two and nine times. Its antigen is not identified. This specimen consisted of PBMCs, obtained on the day of the yellow fever booster vaccination. V usage is TRBV6-2 or TRBV6-3 and J usage is TRBJ2-2; 9 bases are shared with TRBD1. The clonotype comes from a man aged 25 to 40 who received the YFV17D yellow fever vaccine. The CDR3 region is CASSRTGVTGELFF. CDR3 DNA sequence: TGTGCCAGCAGTCGGACAGGGGTAACCGGGGAGCTGTTTTTT.